The text below deals with one T cell receptor beta chain. The source of the sample is a study of blood T cell repertoires in COVID-19. Looking at the study overall: There were acute and convalescent COVID-19 samples, and they came from the United States, Italy and Spain. PBMCs, B-cell-depleted T cells, or T cells provided the cDNA or gDNA that made up the material.

Original data processing: Researchers report that nucleated cell counts were estimated from reference gene primer amplification. Using immunoSEQ multiplex PCR, the repertoire was profiled, and TCRdb retains in-frame clones only, with some absent. Clonal size and the V and J genes are those of that table, whereas D and trimming came from the DNA. The repertoire includes 140,000 or so clones, over 75% of them detected once, and roughly 2.9% sits in the top ten. There are 16 residues in the CDR3. The germline V and J ends were trimmed by 3 bases and 1 base, with 13 bases remaining between them. Germline V gene lookup returns CDR1 KGHSH and CDR2 LQKENI.

V gene TRBV18 combines with J gene TRBJ1-5; TRBD1 is a possible D gene (5 bases). Sequencing input: peripheral blood. The TCR originated in a man between 50 and 59 years old with acute or convalescent COVID-19. The CDR3 bases are TGTGCCAGCTCACCTACGGCAGGGAAAAGCAATCAGCCCCAGCATTTT. Protein: CASSPTAGKSNQPQHF.